One and the same sample provided the 4 T cell receptor beta chains below, sequenced in a study of blood T cell repertoires in COVID-19. Profiled with immunoSEQ multiplex PCR; TCRdb holds only in-frame clones, not every one. The sample consists of 180,000 or so clones, about 80% of them appearing once. What was sequenced was PBMCs or T cells enriched from blood (not recorded which). These receptors came from a man aged 55-75 years who had been exposed to COVID-19.

This chain joins TRBV5-1 and TRBJ2-3; 9 nucleotides agree with TRBD1. CDR3 length: 15 residues. CDR1 is SGHRS, CDR2 YFSETQ, per germline. Trimming took 4 bases from V and 2 from J; bases not matched to a gene: 5. In DNA form, the CDR3 reads TGCGCCAGCAGCCTACGGACAGGGGACACAGATACGCAGTATTTT. Amino acids: CASSLRTGDTDTQYF.

The V gene is TRBV30, the J gene TRBJ2-7; TRBD1 matches at 9 bases. This CDR3 region has 12 residues. The V gene end was trimmed by 6 bases and the J gene end by 3 bases; junction bases not matched to a gene: 3. Germline CDR1 is GTSNPN and CDR2 is SVGIG (reference sequence). The CDR3 DNA follows: TGTGCCTGCGGGACAGGGATCTACGAGCAGTACTTC. Translation gives CACGTGIYEQYF.

V gene TRBV3-1 (or the pseudogene TRBV3-2) combines with J gene TRBJ2-1; 12 bases are a match to TRBD2. V was clipped by 6 bases and J by 9 bases; unmatched bases: 9. CDR3 length: 15 residues. Germline V gives CDR1 LGHDT, CDR2 YNNKEL (reference sequence). As DNA, the CDR3 is TGTGCCAGCAGACCGACTAGCGGGAGTACGGGTGAGCAGTTCTTC. This translates into CASRPTSGSTGEQFF.

The chain combines TRBV4-1 with TRBJ2-7; 8 nucleotides match TRBD2. Germline V CDR1 and CDR2: MGHRA, YSYEKL. The junction had 11 bases not matched to a gene; V was cut back by 8 bases and J by 2 bases. This CDR3 contains 15 residues. The CDR3, as DNA: TGCGCCAGCCGGGGAGCGGGAGCGGGCCCCTACGAGCAGTACTTC. Protein: CASRGAGAGPYEQYF.